This T cell receptor beta chain was recorded in a study of cytomegalovirus exposure and HLA in healthy donors. Study at large: From donors who were HLA-typed, an early data release held 81 million or so unique TCRs. Study-wide findings and caveats: In a later analysis, common viral pathogens appeared linked to several of the most significant clusters.

This CDR3 contains 14 residues. The germline V gene encodes CDR1 SGHVS and CDR2 FQNEAQ. V was trimmed by 5 bases and J by 4 bases, leaving 15 bases between them. Note on this clone: Its target is not known.

The PCR employed 60 Vbeta primers together with 13 Jbeta primers. Repertoires were generated with immunoSEQ multiplex PCR, while TCRdb's copy carries only in-frame clones and drops some. Of over 110,000 clones listed, 82% are singletons. The origin of this receptor is a male donor in good health and CMV-seronegative. Sample: PBMCs. The gene calls are TRBV7-8 and TRBJ2-7; D might be TRBD2 (6 bases). CDR3 loop: CASSLDYYFYEQYF. The CDR3 DNA is TGTGCCAGCAGCCTGGACTATTACTTTTACGAGCAGTACTTC.